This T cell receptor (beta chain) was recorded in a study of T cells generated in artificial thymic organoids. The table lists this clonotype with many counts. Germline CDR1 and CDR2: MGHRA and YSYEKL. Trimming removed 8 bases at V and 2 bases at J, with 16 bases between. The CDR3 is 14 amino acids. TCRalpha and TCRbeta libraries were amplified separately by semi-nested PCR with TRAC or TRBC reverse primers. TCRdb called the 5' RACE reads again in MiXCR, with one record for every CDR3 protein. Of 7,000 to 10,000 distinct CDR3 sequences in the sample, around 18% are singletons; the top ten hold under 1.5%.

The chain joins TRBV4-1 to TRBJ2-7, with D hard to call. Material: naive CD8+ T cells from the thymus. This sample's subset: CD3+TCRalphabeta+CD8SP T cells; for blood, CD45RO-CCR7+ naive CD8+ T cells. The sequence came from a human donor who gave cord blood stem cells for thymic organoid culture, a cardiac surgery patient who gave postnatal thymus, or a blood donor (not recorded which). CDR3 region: CASALSAGAYEQYF. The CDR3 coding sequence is TGCGCCAGCGCGTTGAGCGCCGGAGCCTACGAGCAGTACTTC.